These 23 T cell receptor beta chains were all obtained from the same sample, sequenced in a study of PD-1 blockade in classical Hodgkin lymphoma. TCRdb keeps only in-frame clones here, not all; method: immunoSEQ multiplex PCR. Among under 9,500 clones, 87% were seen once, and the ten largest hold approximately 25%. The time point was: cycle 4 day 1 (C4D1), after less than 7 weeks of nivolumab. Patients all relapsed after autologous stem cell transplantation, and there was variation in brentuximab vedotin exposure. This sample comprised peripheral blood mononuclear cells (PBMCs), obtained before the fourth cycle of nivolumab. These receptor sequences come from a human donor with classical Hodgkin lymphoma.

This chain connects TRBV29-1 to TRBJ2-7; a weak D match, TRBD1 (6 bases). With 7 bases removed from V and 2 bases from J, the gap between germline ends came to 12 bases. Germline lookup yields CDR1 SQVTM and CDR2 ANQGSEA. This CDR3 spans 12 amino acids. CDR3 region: CSAGTSTYEQYF. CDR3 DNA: TGCAGCGCCGGGACATCGACCTACGAGCAGTACTTC.

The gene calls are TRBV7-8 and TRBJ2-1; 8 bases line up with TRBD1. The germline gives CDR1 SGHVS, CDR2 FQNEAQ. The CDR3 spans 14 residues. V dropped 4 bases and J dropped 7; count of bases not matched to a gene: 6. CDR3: CASSSPDRENEQFF. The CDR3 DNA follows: TGTGCCAGCAGCTCCCCGGACAGGGAGAATGAGCAGTTCTTC. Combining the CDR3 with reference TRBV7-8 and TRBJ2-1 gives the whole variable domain GAGVSQSPRYKVAKRGQDVALRCDPISGHVSLFWYQQALGQGPEFLTYFQNEAQLDKSGLPSDRFFAERPEGSVSTLKIQRTQQEDSAVYLCASSSPDRENEQFFGPGTRLTVL.

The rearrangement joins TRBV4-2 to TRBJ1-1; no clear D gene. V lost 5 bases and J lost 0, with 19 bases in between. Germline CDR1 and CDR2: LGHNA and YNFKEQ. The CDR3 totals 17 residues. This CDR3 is CASSIKVSTDMNTEAFF. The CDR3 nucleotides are TGTGCCAGCAGCATAAAAGTGAGCACGGATATGAACACTGAAGCTTTCTTT.

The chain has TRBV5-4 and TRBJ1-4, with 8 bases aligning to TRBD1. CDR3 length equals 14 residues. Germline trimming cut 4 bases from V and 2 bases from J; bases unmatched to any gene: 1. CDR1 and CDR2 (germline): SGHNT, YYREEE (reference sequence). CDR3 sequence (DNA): TGTGCCAGCAGCAGGACAGGGACTAATGAAAAACTGTTTTTT. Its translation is CASSRTGTNEKLFF.

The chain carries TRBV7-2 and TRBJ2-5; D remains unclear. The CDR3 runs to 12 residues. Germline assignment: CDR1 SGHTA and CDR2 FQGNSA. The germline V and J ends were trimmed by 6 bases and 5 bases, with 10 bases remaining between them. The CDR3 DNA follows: TGTGCCAGCAGACCAACTGGGGAGACCCAGTACTTC. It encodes CASRPTGETQYF.

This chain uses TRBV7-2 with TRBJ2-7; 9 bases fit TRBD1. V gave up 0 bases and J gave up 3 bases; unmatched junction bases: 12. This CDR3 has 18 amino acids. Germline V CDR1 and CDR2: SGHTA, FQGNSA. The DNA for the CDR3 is TGTGCCAGCAGCTTAGCGGGACAGGGAAGATTGACATTCTACGAGCAGTACTTC. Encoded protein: CASSLAGQGRLTFYEQYF.

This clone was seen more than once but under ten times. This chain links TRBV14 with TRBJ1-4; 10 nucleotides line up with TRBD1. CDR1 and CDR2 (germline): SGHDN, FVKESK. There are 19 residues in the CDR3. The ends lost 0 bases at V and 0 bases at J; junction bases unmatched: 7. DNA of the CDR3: TGTGCCAGCAGCCAAGATCGGAGGGGACAGGGGTCAACTAATGAAAAACTGTTTTTT. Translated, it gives CASSQDRRGQGSTNEKLFF.

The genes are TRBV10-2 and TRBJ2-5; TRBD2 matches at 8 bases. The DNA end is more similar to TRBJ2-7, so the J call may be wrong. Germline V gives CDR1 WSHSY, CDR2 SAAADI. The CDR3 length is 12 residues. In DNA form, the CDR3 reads TGCGCCAGCACCGGGACTAGAAGCGAGCAGTACTTC. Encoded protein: CASTGTRSEQYF.

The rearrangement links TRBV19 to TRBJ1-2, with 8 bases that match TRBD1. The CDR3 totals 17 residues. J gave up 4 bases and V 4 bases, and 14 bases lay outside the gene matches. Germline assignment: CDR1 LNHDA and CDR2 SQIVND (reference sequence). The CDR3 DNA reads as TGTGCCAGTAGTACTAGCGCTTACAGGGGACAGGCCTATGGCTACACCTTC. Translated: CASSTSAYRGQAYGYTF.

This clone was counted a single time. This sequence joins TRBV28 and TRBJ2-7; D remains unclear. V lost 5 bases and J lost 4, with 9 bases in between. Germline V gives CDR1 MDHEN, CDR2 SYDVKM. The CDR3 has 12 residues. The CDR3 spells CASSPQAYEQYF. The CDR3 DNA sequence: TGTGCCAGCAGTCCCCAAGCTTACGAGCAGTACTTC.

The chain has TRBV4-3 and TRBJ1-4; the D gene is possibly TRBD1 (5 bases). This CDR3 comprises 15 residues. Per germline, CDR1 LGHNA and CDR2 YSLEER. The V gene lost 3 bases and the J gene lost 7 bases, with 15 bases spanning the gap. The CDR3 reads CASSQVRGSPEKLFF. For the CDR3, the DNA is TGCGCCAGCAGCCAGGTTAGGGGAAGTCCTGAAAAACTGTTTTTT.

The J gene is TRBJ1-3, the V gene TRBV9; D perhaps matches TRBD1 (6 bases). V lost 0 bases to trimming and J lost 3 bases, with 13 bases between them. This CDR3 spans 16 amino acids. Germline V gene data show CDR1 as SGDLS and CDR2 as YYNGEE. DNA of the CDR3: TGTGCCAGCAGCGTAGCAAAGGGGGGCCTTGGAAACACCATATATTTT. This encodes CASSVAKGGLGNTIYF.

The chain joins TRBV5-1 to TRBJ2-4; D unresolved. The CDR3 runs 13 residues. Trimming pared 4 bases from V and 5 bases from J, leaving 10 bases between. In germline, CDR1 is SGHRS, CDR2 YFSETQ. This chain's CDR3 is CASSPGWENIQYF. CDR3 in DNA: TGCGCCAGCAGCCCAGGATGGGAAAACATTCAGTACTTC.

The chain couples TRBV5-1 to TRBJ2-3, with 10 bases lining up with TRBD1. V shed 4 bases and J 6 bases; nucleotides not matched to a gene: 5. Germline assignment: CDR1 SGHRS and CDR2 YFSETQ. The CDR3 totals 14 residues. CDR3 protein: CASSLGTGVDTQYF. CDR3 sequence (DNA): TGCGCCAGCAGCCTCGGGACAGGGGTGGATACGCAGTATTTT.

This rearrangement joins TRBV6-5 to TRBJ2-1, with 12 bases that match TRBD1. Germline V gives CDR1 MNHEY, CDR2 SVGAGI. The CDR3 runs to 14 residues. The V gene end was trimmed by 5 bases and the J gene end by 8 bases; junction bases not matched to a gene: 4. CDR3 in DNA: TGTGCCAGCAGTCGGGACAGGGGGCGGCATGAGCAGTTCTTC. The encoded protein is CASSRDRGRHEQFF.

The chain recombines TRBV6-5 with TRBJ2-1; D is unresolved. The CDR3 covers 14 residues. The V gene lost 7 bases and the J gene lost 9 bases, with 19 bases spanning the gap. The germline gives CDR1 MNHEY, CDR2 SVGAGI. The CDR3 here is CASTASAEPSEQFF. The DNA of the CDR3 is TGTGCCAGCACCGCGTCAGCTGAACCAAGTGAGCAGTTCTTC.

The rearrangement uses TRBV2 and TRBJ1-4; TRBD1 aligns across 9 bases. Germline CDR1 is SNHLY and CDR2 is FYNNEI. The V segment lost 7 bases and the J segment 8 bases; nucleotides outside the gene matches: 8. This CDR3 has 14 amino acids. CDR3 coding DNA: TGTGCCAGCACATTACAGGGGGCAGAAGAAAAACTGTTTTTT. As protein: CASTLQGAEEKLFF. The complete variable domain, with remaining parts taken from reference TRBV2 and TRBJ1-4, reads EPEVTQTPSHQVTQMGQEVILRCVPISNHLYFYWYRQILGQKVEFLVSFYNNEISEKSEIFDDQFSVERPDGSNFTLKIRSTKLEDSAMYFCASTLQGAEEKLFFGSGTQLSVL.

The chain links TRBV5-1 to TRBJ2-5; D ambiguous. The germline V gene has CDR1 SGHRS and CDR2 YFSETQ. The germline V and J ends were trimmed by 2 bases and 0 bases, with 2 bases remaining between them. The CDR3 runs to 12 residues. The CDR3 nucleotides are TGCGCCAGCAGCTTAGACCAAGAGACCCAGTACTTC. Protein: CASSLDQETQYF.

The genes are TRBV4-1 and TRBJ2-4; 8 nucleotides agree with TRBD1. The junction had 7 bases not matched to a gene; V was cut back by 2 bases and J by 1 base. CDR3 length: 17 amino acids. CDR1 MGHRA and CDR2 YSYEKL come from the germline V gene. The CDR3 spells CASSQPTTGGAKNIQYF. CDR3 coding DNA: TGCGCCAGCAGCCAACCCACTACAGGGGGTGCCAAAAACATTCAGTACTTC.

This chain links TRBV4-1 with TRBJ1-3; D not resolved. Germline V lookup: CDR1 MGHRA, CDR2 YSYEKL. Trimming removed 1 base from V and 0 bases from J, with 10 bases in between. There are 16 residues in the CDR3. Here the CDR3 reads CASSQGEGISGNTIYF. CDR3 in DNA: TGCGCCAGCAGCCAAGGAGAAGGAATCTCTGGAAACACCATATATTTT.

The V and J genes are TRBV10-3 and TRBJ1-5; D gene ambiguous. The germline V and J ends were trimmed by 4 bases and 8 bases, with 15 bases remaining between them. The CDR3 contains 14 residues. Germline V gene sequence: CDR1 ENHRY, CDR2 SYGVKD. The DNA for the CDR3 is TGTGCCATCAGTGGGAGATTAGGAGAGGAGCCCCAGCATTTT. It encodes CAISGRLGEEPQHF.

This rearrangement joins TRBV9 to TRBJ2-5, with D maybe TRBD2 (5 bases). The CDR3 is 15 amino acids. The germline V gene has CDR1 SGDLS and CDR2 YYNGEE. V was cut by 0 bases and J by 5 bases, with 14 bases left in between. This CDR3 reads CASSVVGEGHETQYF. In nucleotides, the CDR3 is TGTGCCAGCAGCGTAGTGGGAGAAGGTCATGAGACCCAGTACTTC.

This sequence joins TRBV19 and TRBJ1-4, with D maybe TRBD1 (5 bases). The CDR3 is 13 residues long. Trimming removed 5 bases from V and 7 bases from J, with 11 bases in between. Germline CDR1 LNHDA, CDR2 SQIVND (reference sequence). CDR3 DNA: TGTGCCAGTAGTTCCTACGGGGGTGAAAAACTGTTTTTT. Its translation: CASSSYGGEKLFF. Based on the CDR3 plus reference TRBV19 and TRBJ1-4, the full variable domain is DGGITQSPKYLFRKEGQNVTLSCEQNLNHDAMYWYRQDPGQGLRLIYYSQIVNDFQKGDIAEGYSVSREKKESFPLTVTSAQKNPTAFYLCASSSYGGEKLFFGSGTQLSVL.